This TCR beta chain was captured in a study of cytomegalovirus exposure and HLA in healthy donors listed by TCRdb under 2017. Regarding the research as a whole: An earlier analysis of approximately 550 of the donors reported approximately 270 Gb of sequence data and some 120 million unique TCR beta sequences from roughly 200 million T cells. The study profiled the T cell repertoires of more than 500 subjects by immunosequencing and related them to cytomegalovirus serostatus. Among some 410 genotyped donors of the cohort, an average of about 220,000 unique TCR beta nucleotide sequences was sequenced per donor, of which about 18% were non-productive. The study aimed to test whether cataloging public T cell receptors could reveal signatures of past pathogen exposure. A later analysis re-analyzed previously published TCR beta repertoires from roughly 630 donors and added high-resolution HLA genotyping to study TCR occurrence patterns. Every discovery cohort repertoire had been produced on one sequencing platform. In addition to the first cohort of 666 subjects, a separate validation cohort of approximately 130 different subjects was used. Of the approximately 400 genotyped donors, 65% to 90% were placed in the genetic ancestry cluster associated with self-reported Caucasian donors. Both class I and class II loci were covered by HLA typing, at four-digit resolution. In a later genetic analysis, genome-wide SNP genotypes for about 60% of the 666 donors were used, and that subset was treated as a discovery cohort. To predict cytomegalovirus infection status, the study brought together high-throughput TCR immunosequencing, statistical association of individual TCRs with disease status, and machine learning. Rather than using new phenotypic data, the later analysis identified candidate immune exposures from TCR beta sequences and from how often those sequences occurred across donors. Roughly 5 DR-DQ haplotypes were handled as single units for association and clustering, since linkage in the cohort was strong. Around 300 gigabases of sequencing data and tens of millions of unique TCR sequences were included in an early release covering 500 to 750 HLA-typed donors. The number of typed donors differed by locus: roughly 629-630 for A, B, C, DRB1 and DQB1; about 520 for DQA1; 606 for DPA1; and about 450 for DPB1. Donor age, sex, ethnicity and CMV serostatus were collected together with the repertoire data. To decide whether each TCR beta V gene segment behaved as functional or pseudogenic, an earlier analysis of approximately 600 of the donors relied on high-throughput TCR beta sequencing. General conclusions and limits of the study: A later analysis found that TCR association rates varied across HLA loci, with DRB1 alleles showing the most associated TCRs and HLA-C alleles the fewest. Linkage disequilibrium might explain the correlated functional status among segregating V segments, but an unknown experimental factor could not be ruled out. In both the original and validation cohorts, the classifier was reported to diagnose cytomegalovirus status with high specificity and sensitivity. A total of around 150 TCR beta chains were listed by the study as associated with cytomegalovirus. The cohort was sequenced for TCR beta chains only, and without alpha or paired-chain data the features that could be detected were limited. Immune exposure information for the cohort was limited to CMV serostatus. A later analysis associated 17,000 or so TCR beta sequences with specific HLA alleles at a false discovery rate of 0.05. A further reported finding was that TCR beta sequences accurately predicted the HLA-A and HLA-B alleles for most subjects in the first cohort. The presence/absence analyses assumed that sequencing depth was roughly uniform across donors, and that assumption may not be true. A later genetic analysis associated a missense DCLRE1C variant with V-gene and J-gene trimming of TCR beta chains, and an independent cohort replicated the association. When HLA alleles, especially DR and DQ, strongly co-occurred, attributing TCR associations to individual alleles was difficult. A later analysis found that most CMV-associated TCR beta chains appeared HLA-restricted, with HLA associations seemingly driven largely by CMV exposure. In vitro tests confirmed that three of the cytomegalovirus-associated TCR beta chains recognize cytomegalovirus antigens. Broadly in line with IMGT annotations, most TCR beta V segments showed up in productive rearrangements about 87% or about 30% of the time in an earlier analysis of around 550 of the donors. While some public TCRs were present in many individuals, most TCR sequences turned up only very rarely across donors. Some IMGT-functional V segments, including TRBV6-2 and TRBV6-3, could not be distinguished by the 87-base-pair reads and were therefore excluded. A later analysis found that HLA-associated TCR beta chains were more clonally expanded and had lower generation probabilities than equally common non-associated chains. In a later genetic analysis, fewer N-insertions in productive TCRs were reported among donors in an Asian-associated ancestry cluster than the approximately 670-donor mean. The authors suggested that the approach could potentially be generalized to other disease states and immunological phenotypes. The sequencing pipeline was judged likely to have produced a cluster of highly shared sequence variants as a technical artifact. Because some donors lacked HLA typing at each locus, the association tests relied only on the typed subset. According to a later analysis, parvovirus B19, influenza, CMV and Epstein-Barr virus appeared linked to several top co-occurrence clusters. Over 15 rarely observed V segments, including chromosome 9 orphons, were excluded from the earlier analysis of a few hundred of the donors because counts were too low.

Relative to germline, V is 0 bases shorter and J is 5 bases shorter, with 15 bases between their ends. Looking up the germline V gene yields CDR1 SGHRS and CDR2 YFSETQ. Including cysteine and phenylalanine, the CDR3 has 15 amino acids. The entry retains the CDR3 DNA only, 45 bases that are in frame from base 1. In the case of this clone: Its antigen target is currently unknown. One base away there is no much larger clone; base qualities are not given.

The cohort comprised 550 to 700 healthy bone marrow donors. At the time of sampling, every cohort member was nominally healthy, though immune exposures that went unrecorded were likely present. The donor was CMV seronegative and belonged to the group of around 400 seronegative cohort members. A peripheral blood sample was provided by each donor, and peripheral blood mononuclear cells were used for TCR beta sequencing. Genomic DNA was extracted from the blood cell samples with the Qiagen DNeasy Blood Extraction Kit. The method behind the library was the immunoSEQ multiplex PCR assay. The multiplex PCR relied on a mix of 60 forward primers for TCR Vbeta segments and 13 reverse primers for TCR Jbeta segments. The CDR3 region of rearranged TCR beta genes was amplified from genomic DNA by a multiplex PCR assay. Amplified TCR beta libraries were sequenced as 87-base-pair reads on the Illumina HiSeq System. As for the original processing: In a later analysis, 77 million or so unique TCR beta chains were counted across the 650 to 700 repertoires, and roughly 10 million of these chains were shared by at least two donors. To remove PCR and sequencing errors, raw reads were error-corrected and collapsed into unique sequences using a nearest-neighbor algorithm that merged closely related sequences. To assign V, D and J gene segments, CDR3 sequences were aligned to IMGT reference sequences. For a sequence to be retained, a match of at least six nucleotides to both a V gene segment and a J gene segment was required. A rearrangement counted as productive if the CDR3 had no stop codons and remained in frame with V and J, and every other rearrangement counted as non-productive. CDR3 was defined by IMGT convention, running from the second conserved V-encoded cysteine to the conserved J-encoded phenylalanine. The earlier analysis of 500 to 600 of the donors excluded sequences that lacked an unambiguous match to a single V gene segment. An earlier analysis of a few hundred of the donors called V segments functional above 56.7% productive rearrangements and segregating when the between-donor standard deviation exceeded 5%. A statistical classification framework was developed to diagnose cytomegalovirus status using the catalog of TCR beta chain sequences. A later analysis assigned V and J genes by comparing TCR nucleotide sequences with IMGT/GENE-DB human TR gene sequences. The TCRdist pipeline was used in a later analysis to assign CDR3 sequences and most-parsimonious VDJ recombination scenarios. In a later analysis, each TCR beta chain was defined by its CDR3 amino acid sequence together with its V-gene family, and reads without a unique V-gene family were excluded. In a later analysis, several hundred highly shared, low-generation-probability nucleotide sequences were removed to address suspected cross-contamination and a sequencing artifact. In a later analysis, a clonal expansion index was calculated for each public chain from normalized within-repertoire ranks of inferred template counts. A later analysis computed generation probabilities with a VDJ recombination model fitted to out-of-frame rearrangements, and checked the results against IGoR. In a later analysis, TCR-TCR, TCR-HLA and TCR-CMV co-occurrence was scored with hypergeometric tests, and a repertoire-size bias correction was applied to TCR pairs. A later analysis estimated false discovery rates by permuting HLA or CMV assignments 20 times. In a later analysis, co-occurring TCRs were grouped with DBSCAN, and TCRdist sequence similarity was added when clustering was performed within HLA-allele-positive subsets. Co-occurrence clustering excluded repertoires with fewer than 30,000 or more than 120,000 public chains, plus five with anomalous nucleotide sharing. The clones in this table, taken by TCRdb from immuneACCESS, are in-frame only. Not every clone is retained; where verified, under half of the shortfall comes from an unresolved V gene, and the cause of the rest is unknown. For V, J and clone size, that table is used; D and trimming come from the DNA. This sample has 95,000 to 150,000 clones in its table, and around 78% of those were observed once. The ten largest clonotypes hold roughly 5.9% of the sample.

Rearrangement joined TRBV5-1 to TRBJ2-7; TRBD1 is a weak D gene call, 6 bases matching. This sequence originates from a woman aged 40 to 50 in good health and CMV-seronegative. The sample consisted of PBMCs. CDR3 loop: CASSLAPQGHHEQYF. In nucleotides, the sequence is TGCGCCAGCAGCTTGGCTCCCCAGGGGCACCACGAGCAGTACTTC. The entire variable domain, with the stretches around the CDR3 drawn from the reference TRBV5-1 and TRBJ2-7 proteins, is KAGVTQTPRYLIKTRGQQVTLSCSPISGHRSVSWYQQTPGQGLQFLFEYFSETQRNKGNFPGRFSGRQFSNSRSEMNVSTLELGDSALYLCASSLAPQGHHEQYFGPGTRLTVT.